This T cell receptor (beta chain) derives from a study of breast tumors, draining lymph nodes, adjacent tissues. Study-level points and caveats: The data were judged consistent with most tumor T cells coming from lymph node and expanding in tumor. Tumor and nontumor repertoires were significantly more similar in luminal-like than in basal-like breast cancer.

Axillary draining lymph nodes of breast cancer patients supplied the node samples. The CDR3 sequence is 12 residues long. CDR1 LGHDT and CDR2 YNNKEL come from the germline V gene (reference sequence). V lost 1 base and J 3 bases, leaving 0 bases between the germline ends. In this sample, this clonotype turned up many times. The antigen remains undetermined. TCRdb itself ran the multiplex PCR reads through MiXCR, one entry per CDR3 protein. This sample yields approximately 200,000 distinct CDR3 sequences, of which around 29% are seen a single time; roughly 4% belongs to the top ten. The rearrangement joins TRBV3-1 to TRBJ1-4; D ambiguous. This TCR derives from a female donor with breast cancer. Some clones in this sample may be carry-over from other donors' samples. The source material was axillary lymph node tissue. The CDR3 DNA is TGTGCCAGCAGCCAAGCTAATGAAAAACTGTTTTTT. Translated: CASSQANEKLFF.